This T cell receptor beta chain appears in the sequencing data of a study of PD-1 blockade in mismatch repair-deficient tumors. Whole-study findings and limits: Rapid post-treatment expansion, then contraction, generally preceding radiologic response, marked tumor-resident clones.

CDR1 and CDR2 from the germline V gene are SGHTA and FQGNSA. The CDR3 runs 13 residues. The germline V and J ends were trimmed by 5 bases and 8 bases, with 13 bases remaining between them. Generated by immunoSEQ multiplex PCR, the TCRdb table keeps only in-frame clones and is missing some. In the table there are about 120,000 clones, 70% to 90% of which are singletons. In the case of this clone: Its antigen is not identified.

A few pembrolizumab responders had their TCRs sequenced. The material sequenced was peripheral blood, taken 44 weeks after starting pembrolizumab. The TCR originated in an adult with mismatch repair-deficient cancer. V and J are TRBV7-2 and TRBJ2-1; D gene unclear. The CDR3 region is CASSRAKQDEQFF. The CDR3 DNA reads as TGTGCCAGCAGCCGGGCCAAGCAGGATGAGCAGTTCTTC.